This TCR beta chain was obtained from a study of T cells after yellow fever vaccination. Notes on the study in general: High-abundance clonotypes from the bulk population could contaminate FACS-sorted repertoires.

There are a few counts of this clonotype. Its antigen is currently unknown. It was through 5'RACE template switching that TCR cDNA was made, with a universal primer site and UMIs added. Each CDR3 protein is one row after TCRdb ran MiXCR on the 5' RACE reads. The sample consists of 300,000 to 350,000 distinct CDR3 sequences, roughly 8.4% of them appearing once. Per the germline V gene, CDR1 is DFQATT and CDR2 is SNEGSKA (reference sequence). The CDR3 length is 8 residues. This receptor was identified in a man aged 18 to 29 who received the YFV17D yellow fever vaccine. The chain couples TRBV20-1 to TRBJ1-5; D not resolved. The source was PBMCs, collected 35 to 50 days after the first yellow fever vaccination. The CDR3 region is CRNQPQHF. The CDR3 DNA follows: TGCAGAAATCAGCCCCAGCATTTT.